The source of this T cell receptor (beta chain) is a study of shared clonotypes between healthy human individuals (dated by TCRdb to 2019 to 2021). Regarding the complete study: The cohort comprised a couple of women and a few men aged 18 to 49 years. For each donor, three plates each were used for CD4 naive and CD4 memory, two plates were used for CD8 naive, and one plate was used for CD8 memory. To estimate repertoire size and how much clonotype sharing occurs between individuals, the study deeply sequenced the blood TCR repertoires of five healthy adults. To increase sequencing depth and limit assay-specific biases, TCR repertoire library preparation and sequencing were carried out by different laboratories using diverse techniques. Between about 0.94 and 10 billion PBMCs per donor were obtained by leukapheresis. The investigation overall reported the following: Sampling was restricted to blood, and TCR repertoires in tissues likely differ from the TCR repertoires found in blood. Sharing across a handful of donors was observed for around 4.8% of naive CD4, about 3.2% of naive CD8, roughly 2.4% of memory CD4, and about 0.38% of memory CD8 clonotypes. Because the study included a small number of donors, the genetic and exposure-history diversity represented was limited. Naive subsets generally had larger estimated clonotype richness than memory subsets did. Pairwise subsampling indicated that sequencing depth was expected to affect the degree of clonotype sharing among donors. Higher generation probabilities were observed for clonotypes shared by all four sorted-subset donors than for non-shared clonotypes. Incomplete sequencing was indicated by rarefaction of sorted-subset datasets, despite the large sequencing depth.

Using the deep immunoSEQ assay, TCR CDR3 regions were amplified from genomic DNA by multiplex PCR. For each cell subset, the extracted genomic DNA was distributed evenly across all wells of several immunoSEQ 96-well plates, and each plate served as one replicate. Each replicate PCR for sorted subsets received roughly 0.2 ug genomic DNA, equal to about 30,000 T cell genomes. Purified libraries were quantified with a Qubit 3.0 fluorometer, sized on a Bioanalyzer 2100, and re-quantified with the KAPA Library Quantification kit. Every immunoSEQ 96-well plate was sequenced on a separate single-read 150-cycle Illumina NextSeq 550 flow cell. The published analysis was carried out like this. Because the immunoSEQ output included only junctional sequences and no quality scores, the filtering could not be the same as the filtering used for full-length reads. Sequences were annotated with PyIR, a Python wrapper for IgBLAST v1.9, using IMGT germline references to assign V/J genes and CDR3. Reads with weak V/J assignments (E-value above 1e-6), missing CDR3, stop codons, out-of-frame junctions, or ambiguous translated residues were removed. A V3J clonotype was defined by an identical inferred V gene, J gene, and CDR3 amino acid sequence. Percentage overlap between repertoires was computed as shared unique clonotypes divided by the size of the smaller repertoire. RTK rarefaction, the Chao1 estimator, and Recon v2.1 estimates of unobserved clonotypes were used to assess repertoire richness. OLGA was used to compute generation probabilities for all TCRbeta clonotypes that the gDNA method yielded from a few donors. TCRdb limited this immuneACCESS table to in-frame rearrangements with V and J called. A share of clones is missing; checked studies link under half to unresolved V genes, and the rest is unexplained. V and J calls and clone size are copied from that table; D and trimming were computed from the DNA. Counted in this sample were roughly 1 million clones; around 82% of them appeared once. 0.4% to 0.55% of the sample is in the top ten clones.

This clone has only a few counts. No cognate antigen has been identified for it. It has no much larger one-base neighbor in the sample; base qualities were not kept. The donors were healthy, HIV-negative adults who had no recently reported acute infections or vaccinations. Every donor was a Caucasian adult living in Nashville, Tennessee, USA. CD4+ T cells were enriched by magnetic negative selection; naive cells were then positively selected on CD45RA, and the negative fraction formed the memory subset. Blood was obtained by leukapheresis, after which PBMCs were separated by Ficoll-Histopaque density gradient centrifugation and cryopreserved in liquid nitrogen vapor phase. Analytical flow cytometry was used to check the purity and quantity of each magnetically sorted T cell population. Each sorted fraction had its genomic DNA isolated and then quantified by UV absorbance on a Nanodrop 2000c. CDR1 and CDR2 are drawn from the germline V gene (reference sequence): SEHNR, FQNEAQ. The CDR3 covers 14 residues, taking in both the cysteine and the phenylalanine. CDR3 DNA only is kept here, 42 bases in frame from base 1. V is pared back by 5 bases and J by 11 bases, with 18 bases lying between the germline termini.

The clonotype comes from a man in his late teens or twenties in good health. Some clones in this sample may be carry-over from other donors' samples. Recombination connected TRBV7-9 to TRBJ1-4; the D region possibly corresponds to TRBD1 (6 bases align). Sequencing input: memory CD4+ T cells from PBMCs. What the cell subset or site label conveys for this sample: CD45RA-negative fraction. The CDR3 here reads CASSRGGDIGKLFF. At the DNA level, the sequence is TGTGCCAGCAGCAGAGGGGGGGACATAGGGAAACTGTTTTTT.